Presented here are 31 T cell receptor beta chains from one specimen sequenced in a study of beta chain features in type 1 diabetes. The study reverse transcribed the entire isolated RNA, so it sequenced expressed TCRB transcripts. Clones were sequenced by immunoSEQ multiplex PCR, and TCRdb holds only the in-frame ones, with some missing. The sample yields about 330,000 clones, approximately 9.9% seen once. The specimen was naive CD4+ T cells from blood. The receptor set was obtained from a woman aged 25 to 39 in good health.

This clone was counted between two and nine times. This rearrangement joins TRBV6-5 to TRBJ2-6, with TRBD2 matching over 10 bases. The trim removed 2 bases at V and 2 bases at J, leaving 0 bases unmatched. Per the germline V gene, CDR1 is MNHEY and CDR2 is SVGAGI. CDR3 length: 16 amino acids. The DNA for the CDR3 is TGTGCCAGCAGTTACGGGACTAGCGCTGGGGCCAACGTCCTGACTTTC. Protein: CASSYGTSAGANVLTF.

The DNA of the CDR3 is TGTGCCAGTAGTAAGGGGACAGGGATCGACAATGAGCAGTTCTTC. It encodes CASSKGTGIDNEQFF. The chain combines TRBV19 with TRBJ2-1, with TRBD1 matching 9 bases. The germline CDR1 and CDR2 sequences are LNHDA and SQIVND (reference sequence). The V segment lost 4 bases and the J segment 5 bases; nucleotides outside the gene matches: 6. The CDR3 contains 15 residues.

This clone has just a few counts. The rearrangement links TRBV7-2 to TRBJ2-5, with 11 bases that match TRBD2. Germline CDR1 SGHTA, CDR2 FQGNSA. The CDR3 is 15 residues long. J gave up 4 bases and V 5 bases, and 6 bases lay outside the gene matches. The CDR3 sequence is CASSPRTSGRETQYF. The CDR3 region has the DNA TGTGCCAGCAGCCCACGAACTAGCGGGAGAGAGACCCAGTACTTC.

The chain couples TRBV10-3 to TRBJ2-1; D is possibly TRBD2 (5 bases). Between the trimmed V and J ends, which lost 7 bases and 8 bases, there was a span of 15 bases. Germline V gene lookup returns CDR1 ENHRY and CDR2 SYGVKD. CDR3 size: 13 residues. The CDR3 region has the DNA TGTGCCATCAATTCCCCCTTCGGGGATGAGCAGTTCTTC. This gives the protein CAINSPFGDEQFF.

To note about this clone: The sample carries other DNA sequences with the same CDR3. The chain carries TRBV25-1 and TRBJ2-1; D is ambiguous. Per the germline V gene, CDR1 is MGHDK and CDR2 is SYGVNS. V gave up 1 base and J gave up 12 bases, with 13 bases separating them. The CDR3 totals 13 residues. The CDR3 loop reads CASSEWFSPGQFF. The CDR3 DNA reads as TGTGCCAGCAGTGAATGGTTTAGCCCGGGGCAGTTCTTC.

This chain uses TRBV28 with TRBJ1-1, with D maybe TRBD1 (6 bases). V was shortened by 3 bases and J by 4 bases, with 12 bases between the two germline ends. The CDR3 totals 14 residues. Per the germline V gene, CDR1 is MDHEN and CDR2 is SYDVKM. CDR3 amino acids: CASSLVQGRTEAFF. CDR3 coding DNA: TGTGCCAGCAGTTTGGTACAGGGTCGCACTGAAGCTTTCTTT.

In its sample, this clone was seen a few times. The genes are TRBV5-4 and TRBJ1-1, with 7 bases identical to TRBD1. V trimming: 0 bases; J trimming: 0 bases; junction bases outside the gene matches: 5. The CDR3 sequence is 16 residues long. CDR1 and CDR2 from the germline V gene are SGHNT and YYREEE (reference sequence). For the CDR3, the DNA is TGTGCCAGCAGCTTGGTGGGGACAGCTTTGAACACTGAAGCTTTCTTT. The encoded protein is CASSLVGTALNTEAFF.

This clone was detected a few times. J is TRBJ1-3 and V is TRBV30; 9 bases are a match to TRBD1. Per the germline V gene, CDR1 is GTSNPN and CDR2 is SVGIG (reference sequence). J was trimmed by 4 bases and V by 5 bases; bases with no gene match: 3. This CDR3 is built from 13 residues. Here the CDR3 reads CAWGQGKGNTIYF. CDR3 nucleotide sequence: TGTGCCTGGGGACAGGGGAAAGGAAACACCATATATTTT.

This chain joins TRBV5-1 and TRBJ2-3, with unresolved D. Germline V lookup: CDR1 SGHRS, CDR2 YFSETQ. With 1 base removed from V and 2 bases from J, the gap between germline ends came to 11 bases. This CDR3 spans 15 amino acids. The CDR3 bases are TGCGCCAGCAGCTTGAGGCTCCTAGACACAGATACGCAGTATTTT. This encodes CASSLRLLDTDTQYF.

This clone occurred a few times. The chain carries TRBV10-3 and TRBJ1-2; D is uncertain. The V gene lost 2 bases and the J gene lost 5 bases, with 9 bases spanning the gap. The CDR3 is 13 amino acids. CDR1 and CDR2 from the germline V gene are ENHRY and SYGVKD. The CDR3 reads CAISEGGSYGYTF. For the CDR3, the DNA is TGTGCCATCAGTGAGGGAGGAAGTTATGGCTACACCTTC.

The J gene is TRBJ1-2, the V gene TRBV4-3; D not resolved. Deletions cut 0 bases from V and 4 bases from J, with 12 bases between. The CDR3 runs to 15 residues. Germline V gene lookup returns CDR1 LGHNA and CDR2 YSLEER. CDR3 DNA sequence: TGCGCCAGCAGCCAAGATTACGGTAACAGCTATGGCTACACCTTC. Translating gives CASSQDYGNSYGYTF.

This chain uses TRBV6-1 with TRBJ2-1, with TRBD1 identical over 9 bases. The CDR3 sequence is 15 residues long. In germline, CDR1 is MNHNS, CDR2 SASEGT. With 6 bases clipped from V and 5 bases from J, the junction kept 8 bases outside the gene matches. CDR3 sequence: CASSPGTGFNNEQFF. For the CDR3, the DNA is TGTGCCAGCAGCCCGGGGACAGGGTTCAACAATGAGCAGTTCTTC.

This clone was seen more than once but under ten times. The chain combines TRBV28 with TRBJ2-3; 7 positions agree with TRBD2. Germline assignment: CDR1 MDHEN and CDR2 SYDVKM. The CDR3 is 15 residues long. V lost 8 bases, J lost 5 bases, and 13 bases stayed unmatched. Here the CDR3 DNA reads TGTGCCAGCGCCGTGACTAGCCCGGCAGGAGATACGCAGTATTTT. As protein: CASAVTSPAGDTQYF.

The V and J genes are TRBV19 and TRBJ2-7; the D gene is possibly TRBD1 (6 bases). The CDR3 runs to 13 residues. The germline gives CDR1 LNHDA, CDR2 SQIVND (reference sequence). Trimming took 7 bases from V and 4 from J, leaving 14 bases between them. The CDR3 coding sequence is TGTGCCAGTACCCAGACAGGTGGTTACGAGCAGTACTTC. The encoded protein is CASTQTGGYEQYF.

The CDR3 coding sequence is TGTGCCAGCAGCTCGACTAGCTTGGGCACAGATACGCAGTATTTT. It codes for CASSSTSLGTDTQYF. V and J are TRBV5-4 and TRBJ2-3; TRBD2 aligns across 7 bases. This CDR3 has 15 residues. The V gene end was trimmed by 3 bases and the J gene end by 1 base; junction bases not matched to a gene: 5. Germline CDR1 reads SGHNT; CDR2 reads YYREEE (reference sequence).

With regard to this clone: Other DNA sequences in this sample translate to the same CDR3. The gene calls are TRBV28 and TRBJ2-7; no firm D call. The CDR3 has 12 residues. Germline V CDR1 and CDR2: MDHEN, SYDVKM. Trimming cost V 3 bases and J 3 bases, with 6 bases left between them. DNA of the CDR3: TGTGCCAGCAGTTTTCTGAGCTACGAGCAGTACTTC. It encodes CASSFLSYEQYF.

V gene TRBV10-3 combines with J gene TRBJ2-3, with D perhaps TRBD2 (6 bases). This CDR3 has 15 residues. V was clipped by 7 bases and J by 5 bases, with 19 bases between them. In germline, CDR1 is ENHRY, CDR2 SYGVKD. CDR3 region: CAITYSGGGRDTQYF. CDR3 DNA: TGTGCCATCACCTATAGCGGCGGAGGTCGAGATACGCAGTATTTT.

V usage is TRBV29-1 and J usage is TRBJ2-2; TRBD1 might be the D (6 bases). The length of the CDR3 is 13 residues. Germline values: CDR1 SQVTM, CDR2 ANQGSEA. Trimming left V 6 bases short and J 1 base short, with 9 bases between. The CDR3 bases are TGCAGCGTGCTCAGGGGGAACACCGGGGAGCTGTTTTTT. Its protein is CSVLRGNTGELFF.

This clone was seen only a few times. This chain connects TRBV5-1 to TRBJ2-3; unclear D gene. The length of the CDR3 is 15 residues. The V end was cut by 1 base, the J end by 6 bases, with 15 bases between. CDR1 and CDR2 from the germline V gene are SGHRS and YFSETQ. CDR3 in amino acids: CASSLFRPGSDTQYF. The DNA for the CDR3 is TGCGCCAGCAGCTTGTTCAGGCCTGGTTCGGATACGCAGTATTTT. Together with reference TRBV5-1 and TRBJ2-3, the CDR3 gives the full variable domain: KAGVTQTPRYLIKTRGQQVTLSCSPISGHRSVSWYQQTPGQGLQFLFEYFSETQRNKGNFPGRFSGRQFSNSRSEMNVSTLELGDSALYLCASSLFRPGSDTQYFGPGTRLTVL.

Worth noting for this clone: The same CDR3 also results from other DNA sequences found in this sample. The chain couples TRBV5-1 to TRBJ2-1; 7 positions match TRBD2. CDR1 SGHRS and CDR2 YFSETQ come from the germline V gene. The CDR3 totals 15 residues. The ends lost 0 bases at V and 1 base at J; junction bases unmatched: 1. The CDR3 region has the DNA TGCGCCAGCAGCTTGGCTAGCGGTTCCTACAATGAGCAGTTCTTC. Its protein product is CASSLASGSYNEQFF. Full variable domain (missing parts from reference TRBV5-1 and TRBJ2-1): KAGVTQTPRYLIKTRGQQVTLSCSPISGHRSVSWYQQTPGQGLQFLFEYFSETQRNKGNFPGRFSGRQFSNSRSEMNVSTLELGDSALYLCASSLASGSYNEQFFGPGTRLTVL.

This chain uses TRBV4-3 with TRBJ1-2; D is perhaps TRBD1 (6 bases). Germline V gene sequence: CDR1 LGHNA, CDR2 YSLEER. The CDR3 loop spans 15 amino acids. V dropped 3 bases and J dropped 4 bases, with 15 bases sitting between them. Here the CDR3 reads CASSQYRDKTYGYTF. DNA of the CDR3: TGCGCCAGCAGCCAGTACCGGGACAAGACCTATGGCTACACCTTC.

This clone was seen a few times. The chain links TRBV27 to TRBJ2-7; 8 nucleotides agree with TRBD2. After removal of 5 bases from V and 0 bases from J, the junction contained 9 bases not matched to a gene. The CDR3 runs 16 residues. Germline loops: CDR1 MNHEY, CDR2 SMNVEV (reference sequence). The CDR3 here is CASSQKAGVPSYEQYF. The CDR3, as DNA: TGTGCCAGCAGTCAAAAAGCGGGAGTCCCCTCCTACGAGCAGTACTTC.

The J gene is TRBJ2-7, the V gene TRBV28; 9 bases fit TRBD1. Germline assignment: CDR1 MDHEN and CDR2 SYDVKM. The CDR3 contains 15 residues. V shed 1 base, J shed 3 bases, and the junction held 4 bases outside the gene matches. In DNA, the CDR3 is TGTGCCAGCAGTTTATACGGGACAGGGATCTACGAGCAGTACTTC. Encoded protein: CASSLYGTGIYEQYF.

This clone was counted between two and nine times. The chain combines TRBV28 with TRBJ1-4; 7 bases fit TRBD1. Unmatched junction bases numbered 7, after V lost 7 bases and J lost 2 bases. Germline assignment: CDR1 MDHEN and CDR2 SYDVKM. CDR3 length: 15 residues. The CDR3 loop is CASTQQTGTNEKLFF. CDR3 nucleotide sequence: TGTGCCAGCACCCAGCAGACAGGGACTAATGAAAAACTGTTTTTT.

For the CDR3, the DNA is TGTGCCAGCGCATTAGCGGTTAACTACAATGAGCAGTTCTTC. Translating it yields CASALAVNYNEQFF. The chain carries TRBV18 and TRBJ2-1; D perhaps matches TRBD2 (6 bases). The length of the CDR3 is 14 residues. Germline V gives CDR1 KGHSH, CDR2 LQKENI. The ends were cut back, 8 bases at V and 3 bases at J, with 14 bases in the middle.

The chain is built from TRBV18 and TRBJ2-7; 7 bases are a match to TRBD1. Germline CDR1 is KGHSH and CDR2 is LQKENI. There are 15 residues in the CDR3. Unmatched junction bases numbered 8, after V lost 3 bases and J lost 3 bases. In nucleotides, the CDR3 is TGTGCCAGCTCACCGCCTGGACAGGACGACTACGAGCAGTACTTC. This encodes CASSPPGQDDYEQYF. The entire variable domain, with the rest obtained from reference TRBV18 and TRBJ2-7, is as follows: NAGVMQNPRHLVRRRGQEARLRCSPMKGHSHVYWYRQLPEEGLKFMVYLQKENIIDESGMPKERFSAEFPKEGPSILRIQQVVRGDSAAYFCASSPPGQDDYEQYFGPGTRLTVT.

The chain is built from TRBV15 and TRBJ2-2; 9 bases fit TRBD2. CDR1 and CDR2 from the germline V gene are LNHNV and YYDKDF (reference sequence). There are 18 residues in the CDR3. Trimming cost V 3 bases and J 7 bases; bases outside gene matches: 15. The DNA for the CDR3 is TGTGCCACCAGCAGTTTTAGTCTTGGCGGGAGGGCCCTCGGGGAGCTGTTTTTT. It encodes CATSSFSLGGRALGELFF.

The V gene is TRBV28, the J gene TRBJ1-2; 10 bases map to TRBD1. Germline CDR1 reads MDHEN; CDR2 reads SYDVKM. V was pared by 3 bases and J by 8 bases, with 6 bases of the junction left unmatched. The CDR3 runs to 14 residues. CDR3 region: CASSLGDRGYGYTF. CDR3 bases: TGTGCCAGCAGTTTGGGGGACAGGGGATACGGCTACACCTTC.

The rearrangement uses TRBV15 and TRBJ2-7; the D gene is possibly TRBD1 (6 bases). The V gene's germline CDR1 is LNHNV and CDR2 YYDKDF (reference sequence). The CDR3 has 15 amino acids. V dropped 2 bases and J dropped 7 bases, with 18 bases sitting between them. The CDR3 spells CATSRISGQRREQYF. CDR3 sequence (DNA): TGTGCCACCAGCAGAATATCAGGACAGAGGAGGGAGCAGTACTTC.

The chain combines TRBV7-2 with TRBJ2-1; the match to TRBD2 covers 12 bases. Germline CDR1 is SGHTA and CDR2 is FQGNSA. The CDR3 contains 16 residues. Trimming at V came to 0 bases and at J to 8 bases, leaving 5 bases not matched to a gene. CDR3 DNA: TGTGCCAGCAGCTTAGCGGGACTAGCGGGCTCTTATGAGCAGTTCTTC. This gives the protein CASSLAGLAGSYEQFF.

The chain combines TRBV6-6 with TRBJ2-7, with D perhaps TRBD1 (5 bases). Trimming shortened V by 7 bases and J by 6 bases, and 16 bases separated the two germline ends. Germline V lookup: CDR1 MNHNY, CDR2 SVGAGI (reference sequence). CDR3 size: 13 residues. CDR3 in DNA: TGTGCCAGCACCCCCCCAGGGCTCGGCGAGCAGTACTTC. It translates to CASTPPGLGEQYF.